This TCR beta chain originates from a study of patients and donors after allogeneic stem cell transplantation. TCRdb reprocessed the RT-PCR reads with MiXCR, giving one entry per CDR3 protein. The data show about a million distinct CDR3 sequences, roughly 17% seen once. Per the germline V gene, CDR1 is MDHEN and CDR2 is SYDVKM. CDR3 length equals 12 residues. Deletions cut 9 bases from V and 10 bases from J, with 16 bases between. The sample consisted of blood, either unsorted or a sorted T cell fraction (not recorded which). The chain carries TRBV28 and TRBJ2-1; D is possibly TRBD2 (6 bases). The sequence was obtained from a human donor who was either an allogeneic HSCT recipient or a stem cell or donor lymphocyte infusion donor (not recorded which). It is not recorded whose cells these are; they may come from a transplant donor. DNA of the CDR3: TGTGCCAGTAAGGACTACTTTGACGAGCAGTTCTTC. Protein sequence: CASKDYFDEQFF.